This T cell receptor (beta chain) appears in the sequencing data of a study of blood T cells in healthy people across ages. General study points: The study found more naive CD4+ cells and higher diversity in long-lived than aged donors.

Germline CDR1 reads SGHRS; CDR2 reads YFSETQ. The CDR3 runs to 13 residues. Drawing of peripheral blood yielded roughly 10 milliliters from each donor. Total RNA was isolated from each sample in quantities of at least 5.5 micrograms. Next came a second PCR, run for 7 to 11 cycles, which used a sample-barcoded 5' primer along with a J-beta primer mix. TCRdb called the 5' RACE reads again in MiXCR, with one record for every CDR3 protein. The sample gives about 680,000 distinct CDR3 sequences, around 49% of which show up once; roughly a third is in the top ten. About this clonotype itself: Its antigen is unidentified. This may arise from a read error, as a much more abundant clone is one base away.

The TCR was taken from a woman aged 55-70 years in good health. The V call is TRBV5-1, the J call TRBJ2-7, with a weak D call TRBD1 (5 bases). Sequenced input: blood. The CDR3 here is CTSSLELKGEQYF. The CDR3 nucleotides are TGCACCAGCAGCTTGGAGCTGAAGGGGGAGCAGTACTTC.